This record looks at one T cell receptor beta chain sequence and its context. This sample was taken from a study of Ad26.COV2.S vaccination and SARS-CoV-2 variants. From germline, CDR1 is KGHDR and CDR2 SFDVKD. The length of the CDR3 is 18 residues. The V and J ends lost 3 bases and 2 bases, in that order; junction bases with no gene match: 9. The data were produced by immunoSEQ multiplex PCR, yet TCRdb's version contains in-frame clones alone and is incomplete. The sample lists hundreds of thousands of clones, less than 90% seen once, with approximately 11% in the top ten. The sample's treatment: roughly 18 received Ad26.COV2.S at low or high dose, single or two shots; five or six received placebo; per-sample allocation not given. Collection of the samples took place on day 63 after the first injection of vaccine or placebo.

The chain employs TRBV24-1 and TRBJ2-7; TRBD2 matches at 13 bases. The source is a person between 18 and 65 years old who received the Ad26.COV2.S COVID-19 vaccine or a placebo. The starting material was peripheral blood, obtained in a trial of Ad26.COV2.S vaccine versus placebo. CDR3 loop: CATSDSPGLAGDPYEQYF. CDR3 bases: TGTGCCACCAGTGATAGTCCAGGACTAGCGGGAGATCCCTACGAGCAGTACTTC.